The rows below give T cell receptor beta chains drawn from one sample of a study of blood T cell repertoires in COVID-19. Repertoires were generated with immunoSEQ multiplex PCR, while TCRdb's copy carries only in-frame clones and drops some. The data hold roughly 410,000 clones, with around 87% observed a single time. The sample was peripheral blood. The receptors derive from a woman in her sixties or seventies with COVID-19, enrolled during active disease. Both conserved end residues are part of each CDR3. A D gene is named only where the DNA matches it firmly. Size is omitted from some rows. Given values are once, few, many or a class for expanded clones.

abundance,j_gene,d_gene,v_gene,CDR3aa,CDR3nt
.,TRBJ2-1,.,TRBV29-1,CSVEPDNEQFF,TGCAGCGTTGAGCCGGACAATGAGCAGTTCTTC
.,TRBJ2-7,.,TRBV14,CASSLDRGIDIAYEQYF,TGTGCCAGCAGCCTTGACAGAGGTATCGACATCGCCTACGAGCAGTACTTC
.,TRBJ1-4,.,TRBV3-1/TRBV3-2,CASSQDLDFNEKLFF,TGTGCCAGCAGCCAAGATTTGGACTTTAATGAAAAACTGTTTTTT
.,TRBJ2-7,TRBD1,TRBV5-1,CASSTGQSYEQYF,TGCGCCAGCAGTACGGGACAGAGCTACGAGCAGTACTTC
.,TRBJ2-1,TRBD1,TRBV6-2/TRBV6-3,CASSSNRGSNEQFF,TGTGCCAGCAGCTCTAACAGGGGTAGTAATGAGCAGTTCTTC
.,TRBJ1-5,TRBD1,TRBV2,CASRKQGLDSNQPQHF,TGTGCCAGCAGAAAACAGGGGTTGGATAGCAATCAGCCCCAGCATTTT
.,TRBJ1-1,TRBD1,TRBV5-1,CASSLAGTGMNTEAFF,TGCGCCAGCAGCTTGGCGGGGACAGGGATGAACACTGAAGCTTTCTTT
.,TRBJ1-2,.,TRBV9,CASSVDSNYGYTF,TGTGCCAGCAGCGTAGACAGTAACTATGGCTACACCTTC
.,TRBJ1-1,.,TRBV7-2,CASSLSGRGNTEAFF,TGTGCCAGCAGCTTATCGGGCAGGGGAAACACTGAAGCTTTCTTT
.,TRBJ2-2,TRBD2,TRBV4-1,CASSQDRGSGYTGELFF,TGCGCCAGCAGCCAAGATCGCGGGAGTGGGTACACCGGGGAGCTGTTTTTT
few,TRBJ1-1,.,TRBV30,CAWSVLGISNTEAFF,TGTGCCTGGAGTGTACTCGGGATCTCAAACACTGAAGCTTTCTTT
.,TRBJ2-5,TRBD2,TRBV7-3,CASSLGGGRETQYF,TGTGCCAGCAGCTTAGGCGGGGGGCGGGAGACCCAGTACTTC
many,TRBJ1-4,TRBD1,TRBV6-5,CASKDRSLGYEKLFF,TGTGCCAGCAAGGACAGGTCTCTCGGGTATGAAAAACTGTTTTTT
.,TRBJ2-5,TRBD1,TRBV28,CASNHAGTGYQETQYF,TGTGCCAGCAATCACGCCGGGACAGGGTACCAAGAGACCCAGTACTTC
.,TRBJ1-3,.,TRBV3-1/TRBV3-2,CASLQGGGNTIYF,TGTGCCAGCCTACAGGGCGGTGGAAACACCATATATTTT
.,TRBJ1-4,.,TRBV5-1,CASSPAAGNVELFF,TGCGCCAGCAGCCCGGCAGCGGGAAATGTGGAACTGTTTTTT
.,TRBJ2-1,TRBD2,TRBV3-1/TRBV3-2,CASSSHLGTSGGALEQFF,TGTGCCAGCAGCTCTCACTTGGGGACTAGCGGGGGGGCCCTTGAGCAGTTCTTC
.,TRBJ1-6,.,TRBV28,CASSYPLGVDNSPLHF,TGTGCCAGCAGTTACCCCTTAGGGGTAGATAATTCACCCCTCCACTTT
.,TRBJ2-1,TRBD2,TRBV7-2,CASSLPQRGGYNEQFF,TGTGCCAGCAGCTTACCCCAGCGGGGGGGATACAATGAGCAGTTCTTC
.,TRBJ2-4,.,TRBV14,CASSTLTGSLAKNIQYF,TGTGCCAGCAGCACCCTTACAGGTTCACTGGCCAAAAACATTCAGTACTTC
.,TRBJ2-2,TRBD1,TRBV2,CASSEMGQGITGELFF,TGTGCCAGCAGTGAAATGGGACAGGGGATCACCGGGGAGCTGTTTTTT
few,TRBJ1-2,.,TRBV25-1,CASSEAQRGISYTF,TGTGCCAGCAGTGAGGCCCAGCGGGGGATAAGCTACACCTTC
.,TRBJ1-3,TRBD1,TRBV5-1,CASRGQANSGNTIYF,TGCGCCAGCAGAGGACAGGCAAACTCTGGAAACACCATATATTTT
.,TRBJ2-7,TRBD1,TRBV9,CASSRQGVPYEQYF,TGTGCCAGCAGCCGCCAGGGGGTCCCCTACGAGCAGTACTTC
.,TRBJ1-5,.,TRBV28,CASSFPGHFSQPQHF,TGTGCCAGCAGTTTCCCGGGACATTTCAGTCAGCCCCAGCATTTT
.,TRBJ2-3,TRBD2,TRBV6-2/TRBV6-3,CASSYSGTSGDTQYF,TGTGCCAGCAGTTACTCGGGGACTAGCGGGGATACGCAGTATTTT
.,TRBJ2-3,.,TRBV12-5,CASARSKGGAGTDTQYF,TGTGCTAGTGCCCGAAGTAAAGGGGGGGCGGGCACAGATACGCAGTATTTT
.,TRBJ1-2,TRBD1,TRBV4-1,CASSQDYYRGRSGYTF,TGCGCCAGCAGCCAAGATTATTACAGGGGGCGAAGTGGCTACACCTTC
few,TRBJ1-1,.,TRBV19,CASRSGYTEAFF,TGTGCCAGCAGATCAGGGTACACTGAAGCTTTCTTT
once,TRBJ1-1,.,TRBV7-9,CASAGGGGNTEAFF,TGTGCCAGCGCTGGGGGAGGCGGGAACACTGAAGCTTTCTTT
.,TRBJ2-1,.,TRBV4-2,CASSSGLAASAYNEQFF,TGTGCCAGCAGCTCGGGGTTGGCGGCTTCAGCCTACAATGAGCAGTTCTTC
.,TRBJ2-5,TRBD2,TRBV7-2,CASSTPTSGGPLETQYF,TGTGCCAGCAGCACCCCGACTAGCGGGGGGCCTCTTGAGACCCAGTACTTC
.,TRBJ1-2,.,TRBV14,CASSALRGGGYGYTF,TGTGCCAGCAGCGCTCTACGTGGGGGAGGCTATGGCTACACCTTC
.,TRBJ1-1,.,TRBV12-5,CASVGGFTEAFF,TGTGCTAGTGTCGGCGGATTCACTGAAGCTTTCTTT
.,TRBJ1-4,TRBD1,TRBV7-9,CASSLYRGEKLFF,TGTGCCAGCAGCTTATACAGGGGAGAAAAACTGTTTTTT
.,TRBJ2-2,.,TRBV9,CASSPQWIGELFF,TGTGCCAGCAGCCCACAGTGGATCGGGGAGCTGTTTTTT
.,TRBJ2-7,TRBD2,TRBV7-9,CASSLGLAGAHYEQYF,TGTGCCAGCAGCTTGGGGCTAGCGGGGGCCCATTACGAGCAGTACTTC
.,TRBJ2-1,.,TRBV2,CASSDLSGQFF,TGTGCCAGCAGTGACTTGTCAGGGCAGTTCTTC
.,TRBJ1-1,.,TRBV29-1,CSFAGPSNREAFF,TGCAGCTTCGCCGGCCCCTCGAACAGGGAAGCTTTCTTT
.,TRBJ1-3,TRBD1,TRBV4-1,CASSQDPGQGAFGNTIYF,TGCGCCAGCAGCCAAGATCCCGGACAGGGGGCTTTTGGAAACACCATATATTTT
.,TRBJ2-3,.,TRBV5-6,CASSLNGGMDTQYF,TGTGCCAGCAGCTTGAACGGAGGAATGGATACGCAGTATTTT
.,TRBJ2-7,TRBD2,TRBV5-1,CASSPAGSSGAPYEQYF,TGCGCCAGCAGCCCGGCCGGCTCTAGCGGGGCCCCCTACGAGCAGTACTTC
.,TRBJ1-6,.,TRBV19,CASSIVQINSPLHF,TGTGCCAGTAGTATCGTCCAGATTAATTCACCCCTCCACTTT
once,TRBJ1-6,.,TRBV6-4,CASSEPRENSPLHF,TGTGCCAGCAGTGAACCAAGGGAGAATTCACCCCTCCACTTT
.,TRBJ1-1,TRBD1,TRBV28,CASFKNRGRNTEAFF,TGTGCCAGCTTTAAAAACAGGGGGCGGAACACTGAAGCTTTCTTT
few,TRBJ2-2,TRBD1,TRBV5-5,CASSSRGQGVTGELFF,TGTGCCAGCAGCTCGAGGGGACAGGGAGTCACCGGGGAGCTGTTTTTT
.,TRBJ2-1,.,TRBV10-1,CASSGLRQAYNEQFF,TGCGCCAGCAGTGGTTTGAGACAGGCCTACAATGAGCAGTTCTTC
.,TRBJ1-2,TRBD1,TRBV7-9,CASSPDRGPANYGYTF,TGTGCCAGCAGCCCCGACAGGGGTCCAGCTAACTATGGCTACACCTTC
.,TRBJ2-3,TRBD2,TRBV19,CASSIGGGADTQYF,TGTGCCAGTAGTATTGGCGGGGGAGCAGATACGCAGTATTTT
.,TRBJ1-4,.,TRBV4-2,CASSQDRDIATNEKLFF,TGTGCCAGCAGCCAAGATCGTGACATTGCAACTAATGAAAAACTGTTTTTT
.,TRBJ1-2,TRBD1,TRBV5-1,CASSLRTGGAEGYTF,TGCGCCAGCAGCCTGAGGACAGGGGGCGCGGAAGGCTACACCTTC
.,TRBJ2-7,.,TRBV5-5,CASSLIVGAYYEQYF,TGTGCCAGCAGCTTGATCGTGGGGGCTTATTACGAGCAGTACTTC
once,TRBJ2-7,.,TRBV30,CAWSADSFYEQYF,TGTGCCTGGAGCGCGGACAGCTTCTACGAGCAGTACTTC
.,TRBJ1-3,.,TRBV6-5,CASKLQGVAGNTIYF,TGTGCCAGCAAATTACAGGGAGTAGCTGGAAACACCATATATTTT
.,TRBJ1-4,.,TRBV18,CASSLVADEKLFF,TGTGCCAGCTCGCTAGTGGCCGATGAAAAACTGTTTTTT
many,TRBJ2-7,.,TRBV14,CASSDPSTAYEQYF,TGTGCCAGCAGCGACCCAAGCACAGCCTACGAGCAGTACTTC
.,TRBJ2-7,.,TRBV2,CASSERKEQYF,TGTGCCAGCAGTGAGAGGAAGGAGCAGTACTTC
.,TRBJ1-1,.,TRBV11-2,CASSTDRNTEAFF,TGTGCCAGCAGCACAGACAGGAACACTGAAGCTTTCTTT
.,TRBJ2-2,.,TRBV23-1,CASSAMGGPIEPGELFF,TGCGCCAGCTCCGCCATGGGGGGGCCAATCGAGCCCGGGGAGCTGTTTTTT
few,TRBJ2-5,.,TRBV5-1,CASSRQETQYF,TGCGCCAGCAGCCGCCAAGAGACCCAGTACTTC